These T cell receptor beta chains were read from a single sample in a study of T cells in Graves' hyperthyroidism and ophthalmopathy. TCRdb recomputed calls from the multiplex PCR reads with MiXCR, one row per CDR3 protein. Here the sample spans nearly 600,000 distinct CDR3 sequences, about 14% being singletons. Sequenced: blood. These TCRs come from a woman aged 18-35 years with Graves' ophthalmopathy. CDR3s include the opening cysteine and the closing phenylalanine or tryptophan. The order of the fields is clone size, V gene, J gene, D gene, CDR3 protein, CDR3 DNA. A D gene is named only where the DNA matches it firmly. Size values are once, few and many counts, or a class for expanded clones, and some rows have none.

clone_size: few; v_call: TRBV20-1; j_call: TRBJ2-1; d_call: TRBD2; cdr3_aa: CSARETSAWWNEQFF; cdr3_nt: TGCAGTGCTAGGGAGACTAGCGCGTGGTGGAATGAGCAGTTCTTC
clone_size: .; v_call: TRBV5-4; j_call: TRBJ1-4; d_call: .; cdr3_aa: CASSLRGDAEKLFF; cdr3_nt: TGTGCCAGCAGCTTGCGGGGGGATGCCGAAAAACTGTTTTTT
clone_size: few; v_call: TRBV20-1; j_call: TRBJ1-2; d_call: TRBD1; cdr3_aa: CSQRGGSFGYTF; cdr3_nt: TGCAGTCAGAGAGGGGGCTCTTTTGGCTACACCTTC
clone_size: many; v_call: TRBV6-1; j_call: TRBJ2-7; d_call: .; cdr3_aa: CASRPGLIYEQYF; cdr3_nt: TGTGCCAGCAGACCCGGACTAATCTACGAGCAGTACTTC
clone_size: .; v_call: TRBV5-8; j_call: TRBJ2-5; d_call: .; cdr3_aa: CASSLWAGAETQYF; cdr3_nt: TGTGCCAGCAGCTTGTGGGCAGGGGCAGAGACCCAGTACTTC
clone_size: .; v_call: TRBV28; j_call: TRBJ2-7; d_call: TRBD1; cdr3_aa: CASSLPGQGANEQYF; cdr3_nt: TGTGCCAGCAGTTTGCCGGGACAGGGGGCGAACGAGCAGTACTTC
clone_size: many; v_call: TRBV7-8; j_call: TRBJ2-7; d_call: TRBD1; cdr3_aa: CASSPRTGHYEQYF; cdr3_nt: TGTGCCAGCAGCCCGCGGACAGGGCACTACGAGCAGTACTTC
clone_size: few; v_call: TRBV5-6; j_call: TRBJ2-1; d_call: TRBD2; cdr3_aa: CASSLASIRLAGDNEQFF; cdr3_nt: TGTGCCAGCAGCTTGGCGAGCATCAGACTAGCGGGGGACAATGAGCAGTTCTTC
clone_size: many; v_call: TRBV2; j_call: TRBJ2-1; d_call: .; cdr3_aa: CASSDWGLINEQFF; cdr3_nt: TGTGCCAGCAGTGATTGGGGCCTAATTAATGAGCAGTTCTTC
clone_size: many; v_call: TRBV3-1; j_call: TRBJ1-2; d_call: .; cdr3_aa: CASSQQGINYGYTF; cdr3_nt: TGTGCCAGCAGCCAACAGGGTATCAACTATGGCTACACCTTC
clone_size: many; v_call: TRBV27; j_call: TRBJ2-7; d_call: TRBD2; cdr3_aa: CASRSSGEGLYEQYF; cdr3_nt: TGTGCCAGCAGGAGTAGCGGGGAGGGACTTTACGAGCAGTACTTC
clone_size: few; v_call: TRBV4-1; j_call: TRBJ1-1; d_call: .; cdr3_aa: CASLKRTGEAFF; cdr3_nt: TGCGCCAGCTTGAAACGTACGGGTGAAGCTTTCTTT
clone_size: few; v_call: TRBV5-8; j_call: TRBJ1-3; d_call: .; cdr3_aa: CASSFRRGDSGNTIYF; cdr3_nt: TGTGCCAGCAGCTTTAGACGGGGGGACTCTGGAAACACCATATATTTT
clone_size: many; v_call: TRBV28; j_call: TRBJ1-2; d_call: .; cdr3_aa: CASSLKPGHRRLGYTF; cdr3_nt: TGTGCCAGCAGTTTAAAACCGGGACATCGAAGGCTTGGCTACACCTTC